This T cell receptor beta chain was identified during a study of T cells after posttransplantation cyclophosphamide. Study observations and caveats: Donor CD8+ memory clones often dominated recipient blood repertoires at later times. Blood and skin or GI T cell repertoires showed limited TRB overlap.

Germline assignment: CDR1 SGHAT and CDR2 FQNNGV. This CDR3 is built from 14 residues. V shed 6 bases and J shed 1 base, with 10 bases lying between them. Busulfan-fludarabine conditioning, marrow transplant, and cyclophosphamide on days +3 and +4 were administered. Here immunoSEQ multiplex PCR was the method, and the copy in TCRdb shows in-frame clones only, minus some. The sample includes about 25,000 clones, none of them occurring once. This clone was seen at least ten times. Its target is not known. The TCR originated in a young adult male patient who received an allogeneic stem cell transplant from a related donor, was CMV-positive, and had no GVHD. These T cells may partly come from the graft donor. Source: PBMCs, taken after allogeneic stem cell transplant with posttransplant cyclophosphamide. V and J are TRBV11-2 and TRBJ1-3; D is possibly TRBD1 (6 bases). The DNA of the CDR3 is TGTGCCAGCAGGGCAGGACAGTCTGGAAACACCATATATTTT. This codes for CASRAGQSGNTIYF.